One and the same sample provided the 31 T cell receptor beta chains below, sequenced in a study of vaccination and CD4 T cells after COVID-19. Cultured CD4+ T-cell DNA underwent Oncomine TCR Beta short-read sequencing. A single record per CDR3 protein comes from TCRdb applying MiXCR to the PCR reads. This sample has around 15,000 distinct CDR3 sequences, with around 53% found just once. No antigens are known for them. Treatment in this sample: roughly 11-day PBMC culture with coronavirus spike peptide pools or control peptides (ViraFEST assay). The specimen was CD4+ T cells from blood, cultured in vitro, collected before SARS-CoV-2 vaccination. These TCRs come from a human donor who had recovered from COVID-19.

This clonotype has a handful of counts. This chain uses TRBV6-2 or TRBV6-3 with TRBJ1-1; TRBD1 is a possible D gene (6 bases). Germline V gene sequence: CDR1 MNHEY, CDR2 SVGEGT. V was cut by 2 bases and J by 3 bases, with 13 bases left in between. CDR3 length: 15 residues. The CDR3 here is CASSYRAGADTEAFF. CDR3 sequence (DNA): TGTGCCAGCAGTTACCGGGCGGGGGCCGACACTGAAGCTTTCTTT.

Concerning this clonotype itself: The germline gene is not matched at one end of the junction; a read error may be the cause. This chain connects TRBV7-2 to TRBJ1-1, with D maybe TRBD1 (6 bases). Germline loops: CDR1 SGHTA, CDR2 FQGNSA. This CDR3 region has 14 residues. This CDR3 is CASSLATGGPGIVF. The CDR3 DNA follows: TGTGCCAGCAGCTTAGCGACAGGCGGCCCCGGTATAGTCTTT. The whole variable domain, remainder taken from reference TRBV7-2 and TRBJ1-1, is GAGVSQSPSNKVTEKGKDVELRCDPISGHTALYWYRQSLGQGLEFLIYFQGNSAPDKSGLPSDRFSAERTGGSVSTLTIQRTQQEDSAVYLCASSLATGGPGIVFGQGTRLTVV.

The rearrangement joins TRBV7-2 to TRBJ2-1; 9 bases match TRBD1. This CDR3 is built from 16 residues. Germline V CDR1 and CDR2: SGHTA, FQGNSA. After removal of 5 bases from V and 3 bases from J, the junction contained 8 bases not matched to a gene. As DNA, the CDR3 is TGTGCCAGCAGCGGGGGCACAGGGGGCTTCTACAATGAGCAGTTCTTC. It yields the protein CASSGGTGGFYNEQFF.

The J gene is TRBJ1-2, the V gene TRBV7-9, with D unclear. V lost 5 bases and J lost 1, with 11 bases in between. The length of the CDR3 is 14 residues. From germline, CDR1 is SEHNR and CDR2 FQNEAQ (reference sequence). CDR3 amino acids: CASSPDGNNYGYTF. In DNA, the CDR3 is TGTGCCAGCAGCCCGGACGGAAATAACTATGGCTACACCTTC. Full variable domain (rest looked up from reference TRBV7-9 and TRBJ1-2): DTGVSQNPRHKITKRGQNVTFRCDPISEHNRLYWYRQTLGQGPEFLTYFQNEAQLEKSRLLSDRFSAERPKGSFSTLEIQRTEQGDSAMYLCASSPDGNNYGYTFGSGTRLTVV.

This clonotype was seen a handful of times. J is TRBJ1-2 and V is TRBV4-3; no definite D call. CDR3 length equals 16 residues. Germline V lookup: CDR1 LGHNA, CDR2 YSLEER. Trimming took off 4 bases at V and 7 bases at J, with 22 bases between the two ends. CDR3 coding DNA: TGCGCCAGCAGCCCCCGGGTAACCCCGGGAACGAGTGGCTACACCTTC. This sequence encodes CASSPRVTPGTSGYTF.

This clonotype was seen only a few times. In nucleotides, the CDR3 is TGCAGTGCACTAGAAGATCTGGGGGAGACCCAGTACTTC. It translates to CSALEDLGETQYF. J is TRBJ2-5 and V is TRBV20-1, with a possible D match to TRBD2 (5 bases). Trimming shortened V by 6 bases and J by 5 bases, and 16 bases separated the two germline ends. The CDR3 is 13 residues long. Germline V lookup: CDR1 DFQATT, CDR2 SNEGSKA (reference sequence).

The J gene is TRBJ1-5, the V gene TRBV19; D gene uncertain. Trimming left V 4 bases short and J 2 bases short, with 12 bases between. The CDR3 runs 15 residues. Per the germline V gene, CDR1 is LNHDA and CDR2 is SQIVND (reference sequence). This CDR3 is CASSTKLQGNQPQHF. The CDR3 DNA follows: TGTGCCAGTAGTACAAAACTGCAGGGCAATCAGCCCCAGCATTTT.

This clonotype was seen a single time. The CDR3 coding sequence is TGTGCCAGCTCACCGCGACAGGGAGGAGCGGAGACCCAGTACTTC. Translation: CASSPRQGGAETQYF. The V gene is TRBV18, the J gene TRBJ2-5; tentative D call: TRBD1 (7 bases). Deletions cut 3 bases from V and 5 bases from J, with 16 bases between. Germline CDR1 reads KGHSH; CDR2 reads LQKENI. The CDR3 sequence is 15 residues long.

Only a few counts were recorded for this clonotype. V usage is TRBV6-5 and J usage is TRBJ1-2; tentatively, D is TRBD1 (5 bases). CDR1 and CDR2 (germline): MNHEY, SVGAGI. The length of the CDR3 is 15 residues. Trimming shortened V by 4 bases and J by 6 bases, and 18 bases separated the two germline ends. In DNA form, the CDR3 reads TGTGCCAGCAGTTCCGCCAGAGGGGCGCCGAATGGCTACACCTTC. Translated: CASSSARGAPNGYTF.

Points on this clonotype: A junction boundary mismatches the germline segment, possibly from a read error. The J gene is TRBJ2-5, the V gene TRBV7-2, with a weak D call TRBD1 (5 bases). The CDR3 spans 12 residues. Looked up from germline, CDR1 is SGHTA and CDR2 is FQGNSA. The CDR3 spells CASSLGQGTQYF. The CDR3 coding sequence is TGCGCCAGCAGCCTCGGGCAGGGGACCCAGTACTTC.

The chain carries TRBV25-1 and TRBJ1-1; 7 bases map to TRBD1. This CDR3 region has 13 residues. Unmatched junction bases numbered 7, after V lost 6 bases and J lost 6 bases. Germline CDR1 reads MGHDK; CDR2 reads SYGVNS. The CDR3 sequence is CASRATGVPEAFF. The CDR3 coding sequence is TGTGCCAGCAGGGCAACAGGGGTCCCTGAAGCTTTCTTT. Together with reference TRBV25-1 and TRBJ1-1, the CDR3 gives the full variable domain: EADIYQTPRYLVIGTGKKITLECSQTMGHDKMYWYQQDPGMELHLIHYSYGVNSTEKGDLSSESTVSRIRTEHFPLTLESARPSHTSQYLCASRATGVPEAFFGQGTRLTVV.

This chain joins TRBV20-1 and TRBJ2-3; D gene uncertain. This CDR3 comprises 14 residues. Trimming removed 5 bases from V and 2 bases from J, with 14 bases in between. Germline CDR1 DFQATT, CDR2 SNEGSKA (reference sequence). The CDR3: CSAGIAEPTDTQYF. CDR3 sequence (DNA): TGCAGTGCTGGAATTGCGGAGCCCACAGATACGCAGTATTTT.

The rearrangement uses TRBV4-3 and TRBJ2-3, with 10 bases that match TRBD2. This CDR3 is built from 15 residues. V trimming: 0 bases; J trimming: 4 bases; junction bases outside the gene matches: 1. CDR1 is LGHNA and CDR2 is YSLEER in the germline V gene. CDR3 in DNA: TGCGCCAGCAGCCAAGAGAGCGGGGGGGCAGATACGCAGTATTTT. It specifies CASSQESGGADTQYF.

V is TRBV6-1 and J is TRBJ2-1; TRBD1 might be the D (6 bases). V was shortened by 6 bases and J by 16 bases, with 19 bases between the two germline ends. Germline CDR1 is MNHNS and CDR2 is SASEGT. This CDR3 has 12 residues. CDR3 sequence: CASRRANRDSFF. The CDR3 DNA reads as TGTGCCAGCAGGAGAGCCAACAGGGATAGCTTCTTC.

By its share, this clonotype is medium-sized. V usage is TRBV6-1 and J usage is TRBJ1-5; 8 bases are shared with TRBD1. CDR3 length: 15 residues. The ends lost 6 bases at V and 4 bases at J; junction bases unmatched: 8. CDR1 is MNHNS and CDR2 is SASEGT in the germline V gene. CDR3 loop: CASSDDRGRNQPQHF. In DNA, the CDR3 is TGTGCCAGCAGCGACGACAGGGGACGAAATCAGCCCCAGCATTTT.

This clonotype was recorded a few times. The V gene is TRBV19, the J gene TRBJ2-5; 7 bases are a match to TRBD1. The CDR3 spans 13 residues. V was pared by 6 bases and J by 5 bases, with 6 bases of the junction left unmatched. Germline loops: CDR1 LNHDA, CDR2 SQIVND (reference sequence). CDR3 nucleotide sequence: TGTGCCAGTAGCAGGGGACAGCAGGAGACCCAGTACTTC. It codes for CASSRGQQETQYF.

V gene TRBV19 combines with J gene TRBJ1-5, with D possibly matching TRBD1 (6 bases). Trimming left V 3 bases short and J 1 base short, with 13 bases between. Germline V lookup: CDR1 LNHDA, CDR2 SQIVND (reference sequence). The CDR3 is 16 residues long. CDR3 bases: TGTGCCAGTAGTATTCCCGGGGGGGGCAGCAATCAGCCCCAGCATTTT. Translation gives CASSIPGGGSNQPQHF. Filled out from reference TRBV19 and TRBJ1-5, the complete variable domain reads DGGITQSPKYLFRKEGQNVTLSCEQNLNHDAMYWYRQDPGQGLRLIYYSQIVNDFQKGDIAEGYSVSREKKESFPLTVTSAQKNPTAFYLCASSIPGGGSNQPQHFGDGTRLSIL.

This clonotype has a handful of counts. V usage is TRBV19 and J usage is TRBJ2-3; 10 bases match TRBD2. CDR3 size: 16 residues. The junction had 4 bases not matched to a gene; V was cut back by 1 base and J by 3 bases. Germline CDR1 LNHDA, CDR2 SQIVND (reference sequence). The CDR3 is CASSIVLAGDTDTQYF. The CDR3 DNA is TGTGCCAGTAGTATAGTCCTAGCGGGGGATACAGATACGCAGTATTTT.

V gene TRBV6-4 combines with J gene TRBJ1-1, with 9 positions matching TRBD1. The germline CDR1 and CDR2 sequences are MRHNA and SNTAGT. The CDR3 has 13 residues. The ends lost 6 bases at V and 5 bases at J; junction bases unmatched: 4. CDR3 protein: CASRGQGRTEAFF. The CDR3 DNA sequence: TGTGCCAGCAGGGGACAGGGACGAACTGAAGCTTTCTTT.

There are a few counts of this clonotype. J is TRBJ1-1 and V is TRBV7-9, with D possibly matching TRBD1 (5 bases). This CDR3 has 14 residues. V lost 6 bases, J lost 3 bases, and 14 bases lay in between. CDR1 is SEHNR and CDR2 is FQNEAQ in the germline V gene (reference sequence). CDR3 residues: CASRVIRGDTEAFF. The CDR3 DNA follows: TGTGCCAGCAGGGTGATTCGGGGGGACACTGAAGCTTTCTTT.

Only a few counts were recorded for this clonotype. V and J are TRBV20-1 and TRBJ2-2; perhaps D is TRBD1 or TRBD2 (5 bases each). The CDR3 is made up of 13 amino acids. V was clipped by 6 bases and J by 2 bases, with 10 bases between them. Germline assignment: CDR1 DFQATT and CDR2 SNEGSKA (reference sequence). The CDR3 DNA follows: TGCAGTGCCGGGACGGGTAACACCGGGGAGCTGTTTTTT. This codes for CSAGTGNTGELFF.

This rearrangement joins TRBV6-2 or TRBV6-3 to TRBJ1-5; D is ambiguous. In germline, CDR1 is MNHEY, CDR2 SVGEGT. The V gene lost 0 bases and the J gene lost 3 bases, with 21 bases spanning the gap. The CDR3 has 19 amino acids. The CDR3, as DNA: TGTGCCAGCAGTTACTCCTCCTTAGGTGGGATGGGCTTCAATCAGCCCCAGCATTTT. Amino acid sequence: CASSYSSLGGMGFNQPQHF.

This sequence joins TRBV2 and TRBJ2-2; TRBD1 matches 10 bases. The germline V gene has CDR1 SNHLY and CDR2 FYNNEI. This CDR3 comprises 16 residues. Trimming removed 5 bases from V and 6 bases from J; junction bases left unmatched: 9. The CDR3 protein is CASSLPGQGSPGELFF. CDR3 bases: TGTGCCAGCAGTCTCCCGGGACAGGGGTCCCCCGGGGAGCTGTTTTTT.

The CDR3 DNA follows: TGTGCCAGCAGCCGCGGACAGGGGGTCGGCTACACCTTC. It codes for CASSRGQGVGYTF. The chain combines TRBV14 with TRBJ1-2, with 10 bases fitting TRBD1. Germline V lookup: CDR1 SGHDN, CDR2 FVKESK. This CDR3 contains 13 residues. Trimming cost V 4 bases and J 8 bases; bases outside gene matches: 4.

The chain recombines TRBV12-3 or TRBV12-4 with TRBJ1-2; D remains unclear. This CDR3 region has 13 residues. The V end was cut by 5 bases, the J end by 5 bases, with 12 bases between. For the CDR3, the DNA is TGTGCCAGCAGTACGAGGGCCTTATATGGCTACACCTTC. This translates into CASSTRALYGYTF.

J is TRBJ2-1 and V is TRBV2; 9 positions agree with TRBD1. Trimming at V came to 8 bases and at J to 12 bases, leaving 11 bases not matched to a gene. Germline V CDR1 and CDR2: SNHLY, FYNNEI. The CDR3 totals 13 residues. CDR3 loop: CASHRGRNGGQFF. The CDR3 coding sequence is TGTGCCAGCCACAGGGGGCGCAATGGAGGGCAGTTCTTC. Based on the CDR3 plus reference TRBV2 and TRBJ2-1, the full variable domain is EPEVTQTPSHQVTQMGQEVILRCVPISNHLYFYWYRQILGQKVEFLVSFYNNEISEKSEIFDDQFSVERPDGSNFTLKIRSTKLEDSAMYFCASHRGRNGGQFFGPGTRLTVL.

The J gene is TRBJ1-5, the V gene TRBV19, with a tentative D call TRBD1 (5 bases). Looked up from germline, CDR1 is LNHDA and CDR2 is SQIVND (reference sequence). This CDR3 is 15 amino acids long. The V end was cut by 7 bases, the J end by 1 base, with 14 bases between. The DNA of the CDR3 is TGTGCCAGTACTTACAGGCGGGGAAGCAATCAGCCCCAGCATTTT. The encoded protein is CASTYRRGSNQPQHF.

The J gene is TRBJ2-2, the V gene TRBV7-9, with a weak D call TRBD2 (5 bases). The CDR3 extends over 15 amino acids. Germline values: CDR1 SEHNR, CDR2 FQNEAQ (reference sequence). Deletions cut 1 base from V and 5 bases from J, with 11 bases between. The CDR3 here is CASSLGVSATGELFF. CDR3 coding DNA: TGTGCCAGCAGCTTAGGGGTTAGCGCTACCGGGGAGCTGTTTTTT.

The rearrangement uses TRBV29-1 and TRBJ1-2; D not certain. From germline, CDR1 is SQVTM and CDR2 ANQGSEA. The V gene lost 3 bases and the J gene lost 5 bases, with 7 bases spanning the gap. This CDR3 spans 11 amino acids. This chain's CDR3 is CSVDGQYGYTF. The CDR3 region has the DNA TGCAGCGTTGATGGGCAGTATGGCTACACCTTC.

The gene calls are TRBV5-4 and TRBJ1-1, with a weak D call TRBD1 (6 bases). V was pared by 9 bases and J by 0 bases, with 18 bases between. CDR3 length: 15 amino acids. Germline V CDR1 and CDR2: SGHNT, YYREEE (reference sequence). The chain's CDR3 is CATLRGGLMNTEAFF. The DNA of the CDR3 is TGTGCCACCCTCCGGGGGGGGCTCATGAACACTGAAGCTTTCTTT.

The DNA of the CDR3 is TGTGCCAGCAGTTACTCGGGACCTCCTAATGGCTATGGCTACACCTTC. This sequence encodes CASSYSGPPNGYGYTF. The chain has TRBV6-5 and TRBJ1-2; tentatively, D is TRBD1 (5 bases). The length of the CDR3 is 16 residues. Germline V gives CDR1 MNHEY, CDR2 SVGAGI. Trimming cost V 0 bases and J 4 bases, with 15 bases left between them.